This T cell receptor beta chain emerged from a study of OX40 agonist ivuxolimab in advanced cancers. The wider study: Males comprised over 80% of the group, whose mean age was about 60 years (range roughly 20 to 85).

The CDR3 consists of 13 residues. V lost 4 bases to trimming and J lost 3 bases, with 10 bases between them. CDR1 and CDR2 from the germline V gene are MNHEY and SMNVEV (reference sequence). Here immunoSEQ multiplex PCR was the method, and the copy in TCRdb shows in-frame clones only, minus some. The data show tens of thousands of clones, about 82% seen once. The study, taken as a whole, reports: The antigens recognized by the expanded peripheral T cells, that is their antigen specificity, were not determined.

Points on this clone: Its antigen remains unidentified.

The chain links TRBV27 to TRBJ2-7; D remains unclear. This receptor was obtained from an adult with an advanced solid tumor such as melanoma, head and neck, liver or kidney cancer. This material consisted of CD4+ or CD8+ T cells sorted from blood, taken in a trial of the OX40 agonist ivuxolimab. This chain's CDR3 is CASSSGTHYEQYF. The CDR3 DNA follows: TGTGCCAGCAGTTCTGGCACTCACTACGAGCAGTACTTC.